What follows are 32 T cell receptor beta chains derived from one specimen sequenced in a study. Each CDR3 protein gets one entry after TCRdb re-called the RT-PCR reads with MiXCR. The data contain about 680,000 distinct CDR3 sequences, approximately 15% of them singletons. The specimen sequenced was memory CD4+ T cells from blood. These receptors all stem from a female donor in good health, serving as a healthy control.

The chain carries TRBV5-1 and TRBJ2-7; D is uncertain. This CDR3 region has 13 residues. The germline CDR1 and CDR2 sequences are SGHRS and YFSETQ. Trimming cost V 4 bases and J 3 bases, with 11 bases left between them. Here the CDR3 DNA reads TGCGCCAGCAGCCGTCCGGGTGGCTACGAGCAGTACTTC. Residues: CASSRPGGYEQYF.

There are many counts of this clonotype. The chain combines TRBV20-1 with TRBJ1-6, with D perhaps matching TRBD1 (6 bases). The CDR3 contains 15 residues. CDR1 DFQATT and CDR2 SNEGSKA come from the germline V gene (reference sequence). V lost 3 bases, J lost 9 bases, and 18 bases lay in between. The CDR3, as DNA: TGCAGTGCTAGTTCAGGGGTCCGTTCGGCTTCACCCCTCCACTTT. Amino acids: CSASSGVRSASPLHF.

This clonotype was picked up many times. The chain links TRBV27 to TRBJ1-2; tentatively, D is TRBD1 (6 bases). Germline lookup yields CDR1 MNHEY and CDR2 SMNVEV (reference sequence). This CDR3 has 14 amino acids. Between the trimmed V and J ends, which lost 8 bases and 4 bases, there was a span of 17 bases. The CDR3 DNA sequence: TGTGCCAGCCGCACGGGCAGGGGACGCTATGGCTACACCTTC. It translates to CASRTGRGRYGYTF.

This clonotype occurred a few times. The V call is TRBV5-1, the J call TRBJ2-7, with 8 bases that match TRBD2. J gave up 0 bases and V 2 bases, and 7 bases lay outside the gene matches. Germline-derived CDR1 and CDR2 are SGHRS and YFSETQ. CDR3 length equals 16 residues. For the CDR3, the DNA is TGCGCCAGCAGCTTCTTGCACGGGACTAGCTCCTACGAGCAGTACTTC. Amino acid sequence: CASSFLHGTSSYEQYF.

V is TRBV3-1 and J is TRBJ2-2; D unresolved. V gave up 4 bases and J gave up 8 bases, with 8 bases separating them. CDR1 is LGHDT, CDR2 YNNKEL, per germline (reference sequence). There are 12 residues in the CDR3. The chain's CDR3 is CASSPTEGELFF. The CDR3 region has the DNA TGTGCCAGCAGCCCTACGGAAGGGGAGCTGTTTTTT. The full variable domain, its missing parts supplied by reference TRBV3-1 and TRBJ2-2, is DTAVSQTPKYLVTQMGNDKSIKCEQNLGHDTMYWYKQDSKKFLKIMFSYNNKELIINETVPNRFSPKSPDKAHLNLHINSLELGDSAVYFCASSPTEGELFFGEGSRLTVL.

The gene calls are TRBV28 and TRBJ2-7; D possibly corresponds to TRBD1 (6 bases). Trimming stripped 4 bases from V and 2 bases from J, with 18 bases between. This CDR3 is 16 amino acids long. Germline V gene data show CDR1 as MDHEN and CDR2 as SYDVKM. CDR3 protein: CASSSPGTTVTYEQYF. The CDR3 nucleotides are TGTGCCAGCAGTTCCCCCGGGACAACCGTAACCTACGAGCAGTACTTC. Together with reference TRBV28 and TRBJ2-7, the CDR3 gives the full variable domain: DVKVTQSSRYLVKRTGEKVFLECVQDMDHENMFWYRQDPGLGLRLIYFSYDVKMKEKGDIPEGYSVSREKKERFSLILESASTNQTSMYLCASSSPGTTVTYEQYFGPGTRLTVT.

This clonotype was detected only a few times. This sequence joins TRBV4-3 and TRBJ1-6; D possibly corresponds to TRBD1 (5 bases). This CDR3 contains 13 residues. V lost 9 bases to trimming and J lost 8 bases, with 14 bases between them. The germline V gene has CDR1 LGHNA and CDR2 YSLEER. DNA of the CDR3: TGCGCCAGTCAAGAGCAGGGTGATTCACCCCTCCACTTT. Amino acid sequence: CASQEQGDSPLHF.

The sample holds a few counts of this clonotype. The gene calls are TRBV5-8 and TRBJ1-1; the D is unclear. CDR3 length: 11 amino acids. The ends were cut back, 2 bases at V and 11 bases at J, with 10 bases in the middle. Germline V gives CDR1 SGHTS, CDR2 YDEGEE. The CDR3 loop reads CASSFVPGAFF. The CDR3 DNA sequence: TGTGCCAGCAGCTTTGTCCCTGGGGCTTTCTTT.

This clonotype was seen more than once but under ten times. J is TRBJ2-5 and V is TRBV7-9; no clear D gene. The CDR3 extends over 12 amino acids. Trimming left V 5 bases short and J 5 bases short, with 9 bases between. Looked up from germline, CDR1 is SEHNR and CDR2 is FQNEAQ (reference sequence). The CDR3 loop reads CASSPIAETQYF. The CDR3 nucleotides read TGTGCCAGCAGCCCCATCGCTGAGACCCAGTACTTC.

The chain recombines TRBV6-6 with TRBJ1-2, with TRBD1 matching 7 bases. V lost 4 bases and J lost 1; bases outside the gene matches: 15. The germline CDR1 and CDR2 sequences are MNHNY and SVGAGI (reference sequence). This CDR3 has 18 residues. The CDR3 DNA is TGTGCCAGCAGTTGGGCAGGGGGGGGCGCCCCGGATAACTATGGCTACACCTTC. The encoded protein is CASSWAGGGAPDNYGYTF.

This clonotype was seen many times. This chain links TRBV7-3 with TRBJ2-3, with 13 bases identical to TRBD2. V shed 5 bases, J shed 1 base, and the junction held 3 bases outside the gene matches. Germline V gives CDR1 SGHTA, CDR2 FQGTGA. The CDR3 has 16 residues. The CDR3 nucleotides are TGTGCCAGCAGCCCTGGGACTAGCGGGGGCACAGATACGCAGTATTTT. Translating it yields CASSPGTSGGTDTQYF.

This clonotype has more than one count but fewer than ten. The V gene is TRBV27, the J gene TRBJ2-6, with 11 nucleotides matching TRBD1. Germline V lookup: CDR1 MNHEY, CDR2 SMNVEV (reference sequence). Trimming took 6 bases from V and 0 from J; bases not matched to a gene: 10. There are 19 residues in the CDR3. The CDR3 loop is CASSRFGQGAFSGANVLTF. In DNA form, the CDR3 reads TGTGCCAGCAGCCGGTTCGGACAGGGGGCCTTCTCTGGGGCCAACGTCCTGACTTTC.

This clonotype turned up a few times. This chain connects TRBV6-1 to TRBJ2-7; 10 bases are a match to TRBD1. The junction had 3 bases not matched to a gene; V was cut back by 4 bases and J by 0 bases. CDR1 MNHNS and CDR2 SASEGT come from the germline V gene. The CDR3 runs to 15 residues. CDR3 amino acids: CASSARQGASYEQYF. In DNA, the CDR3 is TGTGCCAGCAGTGCGCGACAGGGGGCCTCCTACGAGCAGTACTTC.

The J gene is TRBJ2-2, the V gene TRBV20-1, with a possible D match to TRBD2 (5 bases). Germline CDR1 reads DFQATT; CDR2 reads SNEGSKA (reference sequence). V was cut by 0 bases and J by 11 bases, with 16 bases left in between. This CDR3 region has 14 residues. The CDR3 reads CSARDRRSSGELFF. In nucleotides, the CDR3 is TGCAGTGCTAGAGATCGGAGATCGAGCGGAGAGCTGTTTTTT.

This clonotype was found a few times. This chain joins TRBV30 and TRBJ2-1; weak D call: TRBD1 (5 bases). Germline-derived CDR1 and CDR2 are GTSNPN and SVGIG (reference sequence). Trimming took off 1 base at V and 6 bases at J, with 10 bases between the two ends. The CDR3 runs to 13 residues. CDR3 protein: CAWSGWTINEQFF. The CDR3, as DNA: TGTGCCTGGAGTGGATGGACAATCAATGAGCAGTTCTTC.

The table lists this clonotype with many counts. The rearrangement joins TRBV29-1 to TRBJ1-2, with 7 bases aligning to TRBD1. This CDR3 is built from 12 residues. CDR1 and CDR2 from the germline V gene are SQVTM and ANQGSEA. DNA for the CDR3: TGCAGTGGGGGACAGCCGTTCTATGGCTACACCTTC. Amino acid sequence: CSGGQPFYGYTF.

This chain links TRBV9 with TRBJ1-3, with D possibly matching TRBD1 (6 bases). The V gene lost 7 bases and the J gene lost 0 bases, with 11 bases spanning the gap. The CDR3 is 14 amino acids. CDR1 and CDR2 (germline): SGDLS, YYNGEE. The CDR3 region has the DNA TGTGCCAGCGGACAGATAAGCTCTGGAAACACCATATATTTT. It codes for CASGQISSGNTIYF.

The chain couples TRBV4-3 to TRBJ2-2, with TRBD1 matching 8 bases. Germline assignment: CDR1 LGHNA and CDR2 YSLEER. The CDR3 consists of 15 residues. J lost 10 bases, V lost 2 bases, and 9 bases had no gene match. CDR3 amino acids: CASSQRDRDRKELFF. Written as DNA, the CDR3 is TGCGCCAGCAGCCAACGGGACCGGGACAGGAAGGAGCTGTTTTTT.

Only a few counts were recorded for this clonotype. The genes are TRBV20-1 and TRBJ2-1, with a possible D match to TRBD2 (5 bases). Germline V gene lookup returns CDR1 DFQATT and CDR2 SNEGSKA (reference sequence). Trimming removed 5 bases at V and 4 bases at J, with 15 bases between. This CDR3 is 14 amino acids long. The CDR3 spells CSAQRPPFYNEQFF. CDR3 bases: TGCAGTGCTCAGCGGCCTCCCTTTTACAATGAGCAGTTCTTC.

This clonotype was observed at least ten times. For the CDR3, the DNA is TGTGCCAGCAGGGGACAGGGCAATCAGCCCCAGCATTTT. It translates to CASRGQGNQPQHF. The gene calls are TRBV6-5 and TRBJ1-5, with TRBD1 identical over 8 bases. This CDR3 comprises 13 residues. V shed 6 bases, J shed 2 bases, and the junction held 0 bases outside the gene matches. Per germline, CDR1 MNHEY and CDR2 SVGAGI.

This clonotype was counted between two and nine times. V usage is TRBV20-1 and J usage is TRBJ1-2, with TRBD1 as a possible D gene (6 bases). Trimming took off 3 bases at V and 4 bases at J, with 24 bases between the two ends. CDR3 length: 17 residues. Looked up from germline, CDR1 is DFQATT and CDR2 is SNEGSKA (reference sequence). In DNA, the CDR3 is TGCAGTGCTAGCGCCAAAGCAGGACAGAAAGAACTCTATGGCTACACCTTC. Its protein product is CSASAKAGQKELYGYTF.

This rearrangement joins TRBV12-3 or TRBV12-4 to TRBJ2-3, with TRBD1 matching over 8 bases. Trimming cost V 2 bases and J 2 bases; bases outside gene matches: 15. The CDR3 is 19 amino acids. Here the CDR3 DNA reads TGTGCCAGCAGTTTAAAATCCAGGGGGCTAGGTGGGTCCACAGATACGCAGTATTTT. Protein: CASSLKSRGLGGSTDTQYF.

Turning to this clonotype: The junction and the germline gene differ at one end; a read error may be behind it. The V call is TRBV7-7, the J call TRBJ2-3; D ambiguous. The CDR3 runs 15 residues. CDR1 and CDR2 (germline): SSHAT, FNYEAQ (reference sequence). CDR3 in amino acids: CASSPSGRSTDTQYF. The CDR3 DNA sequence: TGTGCTAGCAGCCCCTCGGGCAGGAGCACAGATACGCAGTATTTT.

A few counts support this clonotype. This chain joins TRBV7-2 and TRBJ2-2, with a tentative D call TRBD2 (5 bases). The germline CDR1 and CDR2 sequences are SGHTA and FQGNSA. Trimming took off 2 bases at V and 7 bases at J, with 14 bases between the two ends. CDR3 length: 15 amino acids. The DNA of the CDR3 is TGTGCCAGCAGCTTAACCGGCGGGCGGAGCGGGGAGCTGTTTTTT. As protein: CASSLTGGRSGELFF.

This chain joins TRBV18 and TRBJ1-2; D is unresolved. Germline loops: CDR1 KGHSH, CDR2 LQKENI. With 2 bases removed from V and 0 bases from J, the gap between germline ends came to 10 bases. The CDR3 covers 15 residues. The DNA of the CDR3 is TGTGCCAGCTCACCAGATGGTGGGACTAACTATGGCTACACCTTC. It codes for CASSPDGGTNYGYTF.

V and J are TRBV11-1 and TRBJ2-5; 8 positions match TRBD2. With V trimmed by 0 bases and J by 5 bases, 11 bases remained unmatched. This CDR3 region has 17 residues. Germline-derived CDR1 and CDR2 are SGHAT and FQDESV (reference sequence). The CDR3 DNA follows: TGTGCCAGCAGCTTAGCGAGGAGCGGGAGCCCGTGGGAGACCCAGTACTTC. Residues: CASSLARSGSPWETQYF.

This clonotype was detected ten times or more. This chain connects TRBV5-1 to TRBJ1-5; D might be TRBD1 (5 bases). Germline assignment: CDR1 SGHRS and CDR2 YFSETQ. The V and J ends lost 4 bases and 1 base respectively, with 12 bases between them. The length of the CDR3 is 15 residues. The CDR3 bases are TGCGCCAGCAGCCCCGCGTGGGGGAGCAATCAGCCCCAGCATTTT. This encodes CASSPAWGSNQPQHF.

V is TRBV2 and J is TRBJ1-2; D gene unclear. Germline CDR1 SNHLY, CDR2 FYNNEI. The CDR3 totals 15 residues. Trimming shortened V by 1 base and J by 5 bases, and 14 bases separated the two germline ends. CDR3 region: CASSEEGRGRYGYTF. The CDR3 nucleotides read TGTGCCAGCAGTGAAGAGGGCAGAGGGAGGTATGGCTACACCTTC.

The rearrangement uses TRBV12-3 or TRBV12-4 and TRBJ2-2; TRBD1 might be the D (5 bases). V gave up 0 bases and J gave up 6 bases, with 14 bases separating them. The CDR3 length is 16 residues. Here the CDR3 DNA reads TGTGCCAGCAGTTTAGCGCAGGGTAATGTCGCCGGGGAGCTGTTTTTT. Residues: CASSLAQGNVAGELFF.

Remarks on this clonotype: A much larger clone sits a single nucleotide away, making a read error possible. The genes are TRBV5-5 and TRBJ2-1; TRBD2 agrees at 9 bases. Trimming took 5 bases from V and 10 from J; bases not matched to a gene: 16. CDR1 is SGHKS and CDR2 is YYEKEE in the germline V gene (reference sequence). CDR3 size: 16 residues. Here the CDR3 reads CASSGNLAGTTYEQFF. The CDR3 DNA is TGTGCCAGCAGTGGAAATCTAGCGGGGACTACCTACGAGCAGTTCTTC.

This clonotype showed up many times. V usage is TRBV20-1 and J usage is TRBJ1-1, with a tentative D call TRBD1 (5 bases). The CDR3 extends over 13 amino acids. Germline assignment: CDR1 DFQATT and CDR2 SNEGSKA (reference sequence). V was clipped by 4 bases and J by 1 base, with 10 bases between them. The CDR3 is CSATRRGNTEAFF. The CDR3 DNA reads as TGCAGTGCTACCCGGAGGGGGAACACTGAAGCTTTCTTT.

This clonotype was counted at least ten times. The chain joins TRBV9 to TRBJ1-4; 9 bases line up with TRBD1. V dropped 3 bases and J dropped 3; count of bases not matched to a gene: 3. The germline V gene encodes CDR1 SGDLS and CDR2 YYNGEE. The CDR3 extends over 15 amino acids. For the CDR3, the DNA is TGTGCCAGCAGCGGCCGGGACAGGGCTAATGAAAAACTGTTTTTT. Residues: CASSGRDRANEKLFF. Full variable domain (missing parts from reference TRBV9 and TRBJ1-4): DSGVTQTPKHLITATGQRVTLRCSPRSGDLSVYWYQQSLDQGLQFLIQYYNGEERAKGNILERFSAQQFPDLHSELNLSSLELGDSALYFCASSGRDRANEKLFFGSGTQLSVL.